This is a list of T cell receptor beta chains from one sample in a study of regulatory T cells in long-lasting Graves disease. MiXCR, applied by TCRdb to the multiplex PCR reads, yields one record per CDR3 protein. The sample has approximately 400,000 distinct CDR3 sequences; around 14% are singletons. These same records also appear under a second study, on T cells in Graves' hyperthyroidism and ophthalmopathy.

The sample consisted of peripheral blood mononuclear cells (PBMCs), taken at new diagnosis, from a patient treated with antithyroid drugs. These receptor sequences come from a woman aged 25-40 years with Graves disease. CDR3s include the opening cysteine and the closing phenylalanine or tryptophan. The D gene is left open where the match is weak. Expanded clones get a size class; other rows say once, few or many, or leave the size out.

j_gene,abundance,v_gene,d_gene,CDR3nt,CDR3aa
TRBJ2-1,many,TRBV12-3/TRBV12-4,NA,TGTGCCAGCACCCCCTTTAGTGGGGTAAAGTTCTTC,CASTPFSGVKFF
TRBJ1-6,many,TRBV2,NA,TGTGCCAGCACCTCGGGTCAATATAATTCACCCCTCCACTTT,CASTSGQYNSPLHF
TRBJ2-1,many,TRBV25-1,NA,TGTGCCAGTGCCCACGAGACGGACCACAATGAGCAGTTCTTC,CASAHETDHNEQFF
TRBJ2-5,NA,TRBV6-1,TRBD2,TGTGCCAGCAGTATTATAGCGGGAGAGGTAGCTGAGACCCAGTACTTC,CASSIIAGEVAETQYF
TRBJ2-3,few,TRBV4-1,TRBD1,TGCGCCAGCACAACAGGGGTAGCGCGCACAGATACGCAGTATTTT,CASTTGVARTDTQYF
TRBJ2-1,NA,TRBV5-4,TRBD2,TGTGCCAGCAGCTTGGTAGGTGGGACTAGCGGGAGTGTTACTATCTCCTACAATGAGCAGTTCTTC,CASSLVGGTSGSVTISYNEQFF
TRBJ2-1,many,TRBV11-2,TRBD2,TGTGCCAGCAGCTTCGCAGCGGGAGGCCCGAATGAGCAGTTCTTC,CASSFAAGGPNEQFF
TRBJ2-1,many,TRBV11-2,NA,TGTGCTCTCGCCGGGAAGTCCTACAATGAGCAGTTCTTC,CALAGKSYNEQFF
TRBJ1-1,many,TRBV12-3/TRBV12-4,NA,TGTGCCAGCAGTTTGGTGGGGAGAGGGAACACTGAAGCTTTCTTT,CASSLVGRGNTEAFF
TRBJ2-7,few,TRBV4-1,TRBD1,TGCGCCAGCAGCCAAGGGGGACAGCTTTACGAGCAGTACTTC,CASSQGGQLYEQYF
TRBJ1-1,few,TRBV9,NA,TGTGCCAGCTCCTCTGGGCCGCTAGGGAACACTGAAGCTTTCTTT,CASSSGPLGNTEAFF
TRBJ2-1,many,TRBV11-2,NA,TGTGCCAGCAGCTTAGGACCAGACAGTTACAATGAGCAGTTCTTC,CASSLGPDSYNEQFF
TRBJ2-6,many,TRBV24-1,NA,TGTGCCACCAGTGATTGGAGGGGTGCTGGGGCCAACGTCCTGACTTTC,CATSDWRGAGANVLTF
TRBJ2-1,NA,TRBV20-1,NA,TGCAGTGCTAGAGCACAGGCCAATGAGCAGTTCTTC,CSARAQANEQFF
TRBJ1-5,many,TRBV3-1,TRBD1,TGTGCCAGCAGCCAATCCCCGACAGGGAGCAATCAGCCCCAGCATTTT,CASSQSPTGSNQPQHF
TRBJ2-1,many,TRBV13,TRBD2,TGTGCCAGCAGCTTTGGCGGGAGGGCCGGTGAGCAGTTCTTC,CASSFGGRAGEQFF
TRBJ2-5,many,TRBV7-9,NA,TGTGCCAGCAGTTCCAGTCAGAGGATATTTCAAGAGACCCAGTACTTC,CASSSSQRIFQETQYF
TRBJ2-3,many,TRBV6-5,NA,TGTGCCAGCAGTTACTCGTGGATAGGGTTCACAGATACGCAGTATTTT,CASSYSWIGFTDTQYF
TRBJ2-7,few,TRBV3-1,NA,TGTGCCAGCAGCCAGGGGGGCCCCATCTACGAGCAGTACTTC,CASSQGGPIYEQYF
TRBJ2-3,many,TRBV18,TRBD1,TGTGCCAGCTCTTGGGACAGGGCAGATATGCAGTATTTT,CASSWDRADMQYF
TRBJ2-7,once,TRBV20-1,TRBD1,TGCAGTGCACCGGGACAGGCTACCTACGAGCAGTACTTC,CSAPGQATYEQYF
TRBJ1-1,few,TRBV19,TRBD1,TGTGCCAGTAGCGCAGGGGGGCGCTTGAGGAACACTGAAGCTTTCTTT,CASSAGGRLRNTEAFF
TRBJ2-1,many,TRBV20-1,NA,TGCAGCGCGGGACCGGGGTTCCGTGAGCAGTTCTTC,CSAGPGFREQFF
TRBJ1-1,many,TRBV30,NA,TGTGCCTTGGACCGGGGGTTTACTGAAGCTTTCTTT,CALDRGFTEAFF